What follows are 18 T cell receptor beta chains derived from one specimen sequenced in a study of blood T cell repertoires in COVID-19. Clones were sequenced by immunoSEQ multiplex PCR, and TCRdb holds only the in-frame ones, with some missing. The table records fewer than 300,000 clones, over 65% of them present only once. Sequencing input: peripheral blood. The receptors stem from a woman older than 75 with acute or convalescent COVID-19.

This clone was seen once. The genes are TRBV7-2 and TRBJ2-5; D call uncertain. This CDR3 contains 14 residues. V was clipped by 2 bases and J by 1 base, with 8 bases between them. Per the germline V gene, CDR1 is SGHTA and CDR2 is FQGNSA. CDR3 in amino acids: CASSLSFSQETQYF. The CDR3 region has the DNA TGTGCCAGCAGCTTATCGTTTTCCCAAGAGACCCAGTACTTC.

This clone was counted a few times. The genes are TRBV19 and TRBJ1-5; D uncertain. CDR1 is LNHDA, CDR2 SQIVND, per germline (reference sequence). CDR3 length: 16 amino acids. Trimming left V 8 bases short and J 0 bases short, with 17 bases between. The chain's CDR3 is CASGIGGIYSNQPQHF. In nucleotides, the CDR3 is TGTGCCAGTGGCATAGGAGGGATATATAGCAATCAGCCCCAGCATTTT.

The V gene is TRBV29-1, the J gene TRBJ2-1; 9 positions agree with TRBD1. Germline lookup yields CDR1 SQVTM and CDR2 ANQGSEA. The CDR3 has 12 residues. V was clipped by 2 bases and J by 9 bases; unmatched bases: 2. CDR3 amino acids: CSVETGGLEQFF. DNA for the CDR3: TGCAGCGTTGAAACAGGGGGCCTTGAGCAGTTCTTC.

This clone showed up just once. The chain has TRBV4-3 and TRBJ1-6; tentative D call: TRBD1 (5 bases). Germline CDR1 LGHNA, CDR2 YSLEER. The CDR3 sequence is 20 residues long. The V end was cut by 0 bases, the J end by 0 bases, with 18 bases between. The CDR3 loop reads CASSQERQLAGSSYNSPLHF. CDR3 sequence (DNA): TGCGCCAGCAGCCAAGAGAGACAGCTTGCGGGGAGCTCCTATAATTCACCCCTCCACTTT.

V is TRBV3-1 (or the pseudogene TRBV3-2) and J is TRBJ2-3; the D is unclear. This CDR3 is built from 14 residues. Germline V gene lookup returns CDR1 LGHDT and CDR2 YNNKEL (reference sequence). V was shortened by 1 base and J by 4 bases, with 9 bases between the two germline ends. CDR3: CASSQGPNSDTQYF. CDR3 sequence (DNA): TGTGCCAGCAGCCAAGGTCCCAACTCAGATACGCAGTATTTT.

This clone was found once. The chain uses TRBV11-2 and TRBJ2-7; 10 bases fit TRBD1. Germline trimming cut 5 bases from V and 6 bases from J; bases unmatched to any gene: 7. The CDR3 loop spans 14 amino acids. From germline, CDR1 is SGHAT and CDR2 FQNNGV. CDR3 loop: CASSPGTGAGEQYF. The CDR3, as DNA: TGTGCCAGCAGCCCCGGGACAGGGGCTGGCGAGCAGTACTTC.

The chain uses TRBV18 and TRBJ1-4; perhaps TRBD1 as D (5 bases). The CDR3 sequence is 13 residues long. Germline V gives CDR1 KGHSH, CDR2 LQKENI. V was cut by 4 bases and J by 7 bases, with 10 bases left in between. CDR3 nucleotide sequence: TGTGCCAGCTCACTGGGGCGGAGTGAAAAACTGTTTTTT. It encodes CASSLGRSEKLFF.

The gene calls are TRBV10-3 and TRBJ1-2, with 9 positions matching TRBD1. This CDR3 spans 16 amino acids. V lost 5 bases and J lost 3; bases outside the gene matches: 10. Germline lookup yields CDR1 ENHRY and CDR2 SYGVKD. CDR3 sequence (DNA): TGTGCCATCAGTTCCGGGACAGGGAAGGGGGACTATGGCTACACCTTC. Translated, it gives CAISSGTGKGDYGYTF.

The rearrangement uses TRBV2 and TRBJ2-6; tentative D call: TRBD2 (6 bases). V was pared by 5 bases and J by 0 bases, with 17 bases between. Germline CDR1 SNHLY, CDR2 FYNNEI. This CDR3 contains 18 residues. For the CDR3, the DNA is TGTGCCAGCAGTAAATGGGGGACTCTAACCTCTGGGGCCAACGTCCTGACTTTC. Translating it yields CASSKWGTLTSGANVLTF.

This clone was counted a few times. The chain is built from TRBV5-4 and TRBJ2-1; TRBD2 is a possible D gene (5 bases). V dropped 5 bases and J dropped 6 bases, with 15 bases sitting between them. The germline CDR1 and CDR2 sequences are SGHNT and YYREEE (reference sequence). The CDR3 sequence is 14 residues long. The CDR3 reads CASRTLGPINEQFF. The CDR3, as DNA: TGTGCCAGCAGAACACTAGGCCCTATCAATGAGCAGTTCTTC.

The V and J genes are TRBV5-1 and TRBJ2-3, with D tentatively TRBD2 (7 bases). Per germline, CDR1 SGHRS and CDR2 YFSETQ. The CDR3 is 17 residues long. Trimming removed 4 bases from V and 2 bases from J, with 20 bases in between. CDR3 residues: CASSPGGRLSLTDTQYF. CDR3 nucleotides: TGCGCCAGCAGCCCGGGGGGCAGGCTTTCCCTCACAGATACGCAGTATTTT.

This clone was counted between two and nine times. The rearrangement joins TRBV5-1 to TRBJ2-5; D is possibly TRBD1 (6 bases). The CDR3 covers 15 residues. CDR1 and CDR2 (germline): SGHRS, YFSETQ. Trimming took off 0 bases at V and 2 bases at J, with 11 bases between the two ends. The CDR3: CASSLDTGLQETQYF. The CDR3 nucleotides are TGCGCCAGCAGCTTGGACACAGGGCTACAAGAGACCCAGTACTTC.

The chain joins TRBV19 to TRBJ2-1; TRBD1 agrees at 9 bases. The CDR3 has 12 residues. After removal of 8 bases from V and 10 bases from J, the junction contained 6 bases not matched to a gene. Germline V CDR1 and CDR2: LNHDA, SQIVND (reference sequence). The CDR3 DNA follows: TGTGCCAGTCAACAGGGGGCAGGGGAGCAGTTCTTC. It yields the protein CASQQGAGEQFF. Full variable domain (rest looked up from reference TRBV19 and TRBJ2-1): DGGITQSPKYLFRKEGQNVTLSCEQNLNHDAMYWYRQDPGQGLRLIYYSQIVNDFQKGDIAEGYSVSREKKESFPLTVTSAQKNPTAFYLCASQQGAGEQFFGPGTRLTVL.

CDR3 nucleotide sequence: TGTGCCAGCAGCCAATTCAAGAGCTCTGGAAACACCATATATTTT. The encoded protein is CASSQFKSSGNTIYF. This sequence joins TRBV3-1 (or the pseudogene TRBV3-2) and TRBJ1-3; D unresolved. The CDR3 sequence is 15 residues long. Between the trimmed V and J ends, which lost 2 bases and 0 bases, there was a span of 8 bases. Germline V gives CDR1 LGHDT, CDR2 YNNKEL (reference sequence).

The CDR3 bases are TGTGCCATCAGTGTAAACTCCTACGAGCAGTACTTC. This translates into CAISVNSYEQYF. This chain joins TRBV10-3 and TRBJ2-7; no reliable D call. Per germline, CDR1 ENHRY and CDR2 SYGVKD. This CDR3 spans 12 amino acids. V was cut by 4 bases and J by 0 bases, with 4 bases left in between.

The genes are TRBV19 and TRBJ1-1, with 9 nucleotides matching TRBD1. This CDR3 comprises 16 residues. V was pared by 7 bases and J by 4 bases, with 13 bases of the junction left unmatched. Germline CDR1 and CDR2: LNHDA and SQIVND (reference sequence). CDR3 in DNA: TGTGCCAGTACCCCACTACCGGGACAGGGAGGCACTGAAGCTTTCTTT. This sequence encodes CASTPLPGQGGTEAFF. Full variable domain (rest looked up from reference TRBV19 and TRBJ1-1): DGGITQSPKYLFRKEGQNVTLSCEQNLNHDAMYWYRQDPGQGLRLIYYSQIVNDFQKGDIAEGYSVSREKKESFPLTVTSAQKNPTAFYLCASTPLPGQGGTEAFFGQGTRLTVV.

V gene TRBV5-1 combines with J gene TRBJ2-1, with 10 bases identical to TRBD2. This CDR3 region has 15 residues. Looked up from germline, CDR1 is SGHRS and CDR2 is YFSETQ. V lost 4 bases and J lost 6; bases outside the gene matches: 7. This CDR3 reads CASSRILAGVNEQFF. The DNA of the CDR3 is TGCGCCAGCAGCCGAATCCTAGCGGGAGTCAATGAGCAGTTCTTC. The variable domain in full, completed from reference TRBV5-1 and TRBJ2-1, reads KAGVTQTPRYLIKTRGQQVTLSCSPISGHRSVSWYQQTPGQGLQFLFEYFSETQRNKGNFPGRFSGRQFSNSRSEMNVSTLELGDSALYLCASSRILAGVNEQFFGPGTRLTVL.

This sequence joins TRBV29-1 and TRBJ2-3; D gene unclear. The CDR3 is 13 amino acids. V was pared by 7 bases and J by 2 bases, with 13 bases between. CDR1 is SQVTM and CDR2 is ANQGSEA in the germline V gene. The CDR3 sequence: CSGRLILTDTQYF. The CDR3 DNA follows: TGCAGCGGTCGACTGATTCTCACAGATACGCAGTATTTT.